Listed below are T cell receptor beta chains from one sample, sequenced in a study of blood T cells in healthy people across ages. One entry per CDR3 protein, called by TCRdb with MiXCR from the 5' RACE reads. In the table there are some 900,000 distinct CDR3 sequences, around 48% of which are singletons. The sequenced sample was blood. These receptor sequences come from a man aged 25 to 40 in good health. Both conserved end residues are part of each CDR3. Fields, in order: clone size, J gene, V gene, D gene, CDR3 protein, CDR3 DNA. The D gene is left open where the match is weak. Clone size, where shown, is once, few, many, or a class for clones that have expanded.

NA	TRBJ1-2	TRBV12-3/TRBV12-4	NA	CASSPPPGRSPNYGYTF	TGTGCCAGCAGTCCCCCCCCCGGCAGGAGCCCTAACTATGGCTACACCTTC
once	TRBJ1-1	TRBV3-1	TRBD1	CASRAGTDGTEAFF	TGTGCCAGCAGGGCGGGGACAGATGGCACTGAAGCTTTCTTT
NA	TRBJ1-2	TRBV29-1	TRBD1	CSVPAGQVNYGYTF	TGCAGCGTCCCAGCGGGACAGGTTAACTATGGCTACACCTTC
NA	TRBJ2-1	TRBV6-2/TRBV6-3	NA	CASSYPTGQEKDEQFF	TGTGCCAGCAGTTACCCGACGGGGCAGGAAAAAGATGAGCAGTTCTTC
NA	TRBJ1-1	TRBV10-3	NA	CAISERGETNTEAFF	TGTGCCATCAGTGAGAGGGGAGAGACGAACACTGAAGCTTTCTTT
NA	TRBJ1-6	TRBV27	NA	CASSVDGLLNSPLHF	TGTGCCAGCAGTGTCGACGGCCTTCTTAATTCACCCCTCCACTTT
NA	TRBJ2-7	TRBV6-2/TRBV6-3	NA	CASSRIYEQYF	TGTGCCAGCAGCCGAATATACGAGCAGTACTTC
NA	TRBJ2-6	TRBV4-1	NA	CASSQEGFGQTYSGANVLTF	TGCGCCAGCAGCCAAGAAGGATTTGGGCAGACCTACTCTGGGGCCAACGTCCTGACTTTC
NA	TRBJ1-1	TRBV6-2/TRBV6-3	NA	CASREGSFEAFF	TGTGCCAGCAGAGAAGGAAGCTTTGAAGCTTTCTTT
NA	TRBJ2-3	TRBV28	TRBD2	CASSFQRGGSDTQYF	TGTGCCAGCAGTTTCCAGCGGGGGGGATCAGATACGCAGTATTTT
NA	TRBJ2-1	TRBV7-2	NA	CASRTGLYNEQFF	TGTGCCAGCAGAACAGGACTCTACAATGAGCAGTTCTTC
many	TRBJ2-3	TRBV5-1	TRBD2	CASSPRFGGSTDTQYF	TGCGCCAGCAGCCCCCGTTTCGGGGGGAGCACAGATACGCAGTATTTT
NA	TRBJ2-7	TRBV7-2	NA	CASSPTLTGYEQYF	TGTGCCAGCAGCCCCACCCTGACTGGGTACGAGCAGTACTTC
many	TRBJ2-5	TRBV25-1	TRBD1	CASSLGTGKRGEQYF	TGTGCCAGCAGTCTTGGGACAGGGAAAAGAGGGGAGCAGTACTTC
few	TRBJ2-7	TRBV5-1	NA	CASSLGMLTYEQYF	TGCGCCAGCAGCTTGGGTATGTTGACCTACGAGCAGTACTTC
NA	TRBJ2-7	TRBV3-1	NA	CASSQDHRPSYEQYF	TGTGCCAGCAGCCAAGATCACCGACCATCCTACGAGCAGTACTTC
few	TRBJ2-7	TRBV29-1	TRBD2	CSGLAGTTYEQYF	TGCAGCGGCCTAGCGGGGACGACCTACGAGCAGTACTTC
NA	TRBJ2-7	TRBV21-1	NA	CASSDALAGGPYEQYF	TGTGCCAGCAGCGATGCTCTAGCGGGAGGGCCCTACGAGCAGTACTTC
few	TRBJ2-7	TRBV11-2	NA	CASSSNSPSYEQYF	TGTGCCAGCAGCTCTAATTCCCCCTCCTACGAGCAGTACTTC
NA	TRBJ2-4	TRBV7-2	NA	CASSLVPGERNIQYF	TGTGCCAGCAGCTTAGTCCCAGGGGAACGAAACATTCAGTACTTC
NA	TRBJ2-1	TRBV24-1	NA	CATSAGYRSNEQFF	TGTGCCACCAGTGCCGGATACAGGTCGAATGAGCAGTTCTTC
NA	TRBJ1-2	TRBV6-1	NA	CASSEEGPGVVGYTF	TGTGCCAGCAGTGAGGAGGGACCAGGGGTAGTAGGCTACACCTTC
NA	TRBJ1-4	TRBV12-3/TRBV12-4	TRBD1	CASSFLTWIGQGKGTNEKLFF	TGTGCCAGCAGTTTTTTGACATGGATTGGACAGGGAAAGGGAACTAATGAAAAACTGTTTTTT
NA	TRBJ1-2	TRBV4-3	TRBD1	CASSQDVPGGAEGYTF	TGCGCCAGCAGCCAAGATGTGCCAGGGGGAGCTGAAGGCTACACCTTC
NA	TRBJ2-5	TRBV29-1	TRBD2	CSVEDRSAGGYQETQYF	TGCAGCGTTGAAGATCGGTCAGCGGGGGGGTACCAAGAGACCCAGTACTTC
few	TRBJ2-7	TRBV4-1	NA	CASSQAVGYEQYF	TGCGCCAGCAGCCAAGCCGTCGGGTACGAGCAGTACTTC
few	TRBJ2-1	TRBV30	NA	CAWTPYNEQFF	TGTGCCTGGACCCCATACAATGAGCAGTTCTTC
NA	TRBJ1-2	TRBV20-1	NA	CSARGLRLDRPLNYGYTF	TGCAGTGCTAGAGGGTTAAGGCTGGACAGACCTCTTAACTATGGCTACACCTTC
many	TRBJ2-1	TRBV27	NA	CASSLTGSYNEQFF	TGTGCCAGCAGCTTAACAGGGTCCTACAATGAGCAGTTCTTC
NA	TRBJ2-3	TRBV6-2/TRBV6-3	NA	CASSYGQGWTDTQYF	TGTGCCAGCAGTTACGGGCAGGGGTGGACAGATACGCAGTATTTT
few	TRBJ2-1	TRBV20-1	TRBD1	CSAREQRQGLKFF	TGCAGTGCTAGAGAACAGAGACAGGGGTTGAAGTTCTTC
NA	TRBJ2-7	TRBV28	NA	CASSSPRLSYEQYF	TGTGCCAGCAGTTCACCAAGACTCTCCTACGAGCAGTACTTC
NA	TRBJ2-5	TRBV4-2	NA	CASSQETGGEETQYF	TGTGCCAGTAGCCAAGAGACGGGCGGGGAAGAGACCCAGTACTTC
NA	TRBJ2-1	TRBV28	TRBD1	CASRLGQVNEQFF	TGTGCCAGCAGATTGGGACAGGTCAATGAGCAGTTCTTC
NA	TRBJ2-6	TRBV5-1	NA	CASTSNRERAEFGANVLTF	TGCGCCAGCACCAGTAACCGAGAGAGGGCCGAATTTGGGGCCAACGTCCTGACTTTC
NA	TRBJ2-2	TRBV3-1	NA	CASSQVIGELGELFF	TGTGCCAGCAGCCAAGTTATAGGGGAGTTGGGGGAGCTGTTTTTT
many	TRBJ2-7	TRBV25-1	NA	CASSGASSYEQYF	TGTGCCAGCAGTGGTGCGAGCTCCTACGAGCAGTACTTC
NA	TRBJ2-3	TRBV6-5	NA	CASSPPRVLDMQYF	TGTGCCAGCAGCCCCCCCAGGGTCTTAGATATGCAGTATTTT
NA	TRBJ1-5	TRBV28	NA	CASQNSGGSNQPQHF	TGTGCCAGCCAAAACTCGGGGGGAAGCAATCAGCCCCAGCATTTT
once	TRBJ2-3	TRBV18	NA	CASSSDLGGADTQYF	TGTGCCAGCTCATCGGACCTGGGTGGCGCAGATACGCAGTATTTT
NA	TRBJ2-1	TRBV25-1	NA	CASTRGLSYNEQFF	TGTGCCAGCACTCGGGGACTCTCCTACAATGAGCAGTTCTTC
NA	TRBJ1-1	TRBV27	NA	CASSLSDWTEAFF	TGTGCCAGCAGTTTATCGGATTGGACTGAAGCTTTCTTT
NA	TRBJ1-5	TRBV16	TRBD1	CASSLIQGYSNQPQHF	TGTGCCAGCAGCCTAATACAGGGGTATAGCAATCAGCCCCAGCATTTT
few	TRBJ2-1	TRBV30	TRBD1	CAWSEGQGNYNEQFF	TGTGCCTGGAGTGAAGGACAGGGTAACTACAATGAGCAGTTCTTC
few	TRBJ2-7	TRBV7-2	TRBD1	CASSPGQHLSYEQYF	TGTGCCAGCAGCCCGGGACAGCACCTATCCTACGAGCAGTACTTC